Described below is a single TCR beta chain sequence and its context. Its antigen specificity is not known. Base qualities are not provided; no much larger clone lies one nucleotide away. The cohort comprised approximately 700 healthy bone marrow donors. At the time of sampling, every cohort member was nominally healthy, though immune exposures that went unrecorded were likely present. The donor was CMV seronegative and belonged to the group of 352 seronegative cohort members. A peripheral blood sample was collected from each donor, and TCR beta sequencing was performed on peripheral blood mononuclear cells. The Qiagen DNeasy Blood Extraction Kit was used to extract genomic DNA from the blood cell samples. The data originate from a study of cytomegalovirus exposure and HLA in healthy donors (dated by TCRdb to between 2016 and 2019). Background on the whole study: In an earlier analysis of approximately 640 of the donors, 276 Gb of sequence data and 90 million to 120 million unique TCR beta sequences from 150 million to 200 million T cells were reported. An early release covering some 640 HLA-typed donors comprised roughly 300 gigabases of sequencing data and some 79 million unique TCR sequences. Of the roughly 420 genotyped donors, roughly 76% were placed in the genetic ancestry cluster associated with self-reported Caucasian donors. The study was designed to test whether signatures of past pathogen exposure could be identified by cataloging public T cell receptors. The study used immunosequencing to profile the T cell repertoires of 670 or so subjects and linked those repertoires to cytomegalovirus serostatus. A separate validation cohort of 100 to 150 different subjects was used in addition to the approximately 640-subject first cohort. To predict cytomegalovirus infection status, the study combined high-throughput TCR immunosequencing, statistical association of individual TCRs with disease status, and machine learning. A later analysis re-analyzed previously published TCR beta repertoires from 600 to 850 donors and added high-resolution HLA genotyping to study TCR occurrence patterns. Rather than drawing on any new phenotypic data, the later analysis identified candidate immune exposures from TCR beta sequences and the way those sequences occurred across donors. To decide whether each TCR beta V gene segment behaved as functional or pseudogenic, an earlier analysis of some 540 of the donors relied on high-throughput TCR beta sequencing. Donor age, sex, ethnicity and CMV serostatus were compiled alongside the repertoire data. Genome-wide SNP genotypes for about 60% of the roughly 670 donors were used in a later genetic analysis, which treated that subset as a discovery cohort. Every discovery cohort repertoire had been produced on one sequencing platform. Both class I and class II loci were covered by HLA typing, at four-digit resolution. The number of typed donors differed by locus: roughly 620-640 for A, B, C, DRB1 and DQB1; approximately 530 for DQA1; around 580 for DPA1; and roughly 490 for DPB1. Because of strong linkage in the cohort, roughly five DR-DQ haplotypes were treated as single units for association and clustering. Among around 400 genotyped donors of the cohort, an average of approximately 240,000 unique TCR beta nucleotide sequences were sequenced per donor, around 20% of them non-productive.

Libraries were constructed by the immunoSEQ multiplex PCR assay. The multiplex PCR relied on a mix of 60 forward primers for TCR Vbeta segments and 13 reverse primers for TCR Jbeta segments. A multiplex PCR assay on genomic DNA amplified the CDR3 region of rearranged TCR beta genes. The amplified TCR beta libraries were sequenced on the Illumina HiSeq System as 87-base-pair reads. Under the source paper's analysis protocol: A later analysis tallied around 82 million unique TCR beta chains across the 666 repertoires, and 10 million to 11 million of those chains were shared by two or more donors. A nearest-neighbor algorithm error-corrected the raw reads and collapsed the reads into unique sequences, merging closely related sequences to remove PCR and sequencing errors. Alignment of CDR3 sequences to IMGT reference sequences was used to assign V, D and J gene segments. For a sequence to be retained, a match of at least six nucleotides was required to both a V gene segment and a J gene segment. A rearrangement was called productive if the CDR3 had no stop codons and remained in frame with V and J, and every other rearrangement was called non-productive. Following IMGT convention, CDR3 was defined as the stretch from the second conserved V-encoded cysteine to the conserved J-encoded phenylalanine. Sequences without an unambiguous match to a single V gene segment were excluded from the earlier analysis of about 600 of the donors. In an earlier analysis of several hundred of the donors, a V segment was called functional when productive rearrangements were above 56.7%, and segregating when the standard deviation between donors exceeded 5%. A statistical classification framework was developed to diagnose cytomegalovirus status using the catalog of TCR beta chain sequences. In a later analysis, TCR nucleotide sequences were compared against IMGT/GENE-DB human TR gene sequences so that V and J genes could be assigned. In a later analysis, CDR3 sequences and most-parsimonious VDJ recombination scenarios were assigned using the TCRdist pipeline. In a later analysis, each TCR beta chain was defined by its CDR3 amino acid sequence together with its V-gene family, and reads without a unique V-gene family were excluded. To address suspected cross-contamination and a sequencing artifact, a later analysis removed 592 highly shared, low-generation-probability nucleotide sequences. In a later analysis, a clonal expansion index was calculated for each public chain from normalized within-repertoire ranks of inferred template counts. Generation probabilities in a later analysis came from a VDJ recombination model fitted to out-of-frame rearrangements, and those results were checked against IGoR. In a later analysis, hypergeometric tests were used to score TCR-TCR, TCR-HLA and TCR-CMV co-occurrence, with a repertoire-size bias correction applied to TCR pairs. To estimate false discovery rates, a later analysis permuted the HLA or CMV assignments 20 times. In a later analysis, co-occurring TCRs were grouped using DBSCAN, with TCRdist sequence similarity added in when clustering inside HLA-allele-positive subsets. For co-occurrence clustering, repertoires with fewer than 30,000 or more than 120,000 public chains were excluded, along with roughly 5 repertoires with anomalous nucleotide sharing. TCRdb obtained this table from immuneACCESS and retained in-frame rearrangements with V and J assigned. These tables miss some clones; where compared with another copy, unresolved V genes account for less than half of the shortfall, and the remainder is unexplained. That table supplies the V and J calls and clone size; D and trimming were determined from the DNA. Recorded for this sample are roughly 190,000 clones; 81% of them occurred a single time. The biggest ten clones account for about 1.7% of the sample.

Including the terminal cysteine and phenylalanine, the CDR3 comprises 12 residues. The entry retains the CDR3 DNA only, 36 bases that are in frame from base 1. From the germline V gene, CDR1 is SQVTM and CDR2 is ANQGSEA. A distance of 11 bases separates the germline ends of V and J, which lose 4 bases and 5 bases respectively. Paper-wide results and their limitations: The authors suggested that the approach could potentially be generalized to other disease states and immunological phenotypes. Some IMGT-functional V segments, including TRBV6-2 and TRBV6-3, could not be distinguished by the 87-base-pair reads and were therefore excluded. A later analysis reported that several top co-occurrence clusters appeared linked to parvovirus B19, influenza, CMV and Epstein-Barr virus. The cohort was sequenced for TCR beta chains only, and without alpha or paired-chain data the features that could be detected were limited. At a false discovery rate of 0.05, a later analysis linked 15,000 to 20,000 TCR beta sequences to specific HLA alleles. A group of highly shared sequence variants was considered likely to be a technical artifact of the sequencing pipeline. A further reported finding was that TCR beta sequences accurately predicted the HLA-A and HLA-B alleles for most subjects in the first cohort. In vitro tests confirmed that a few of the cytomegalovirus-associated TCR beta chains recognize cytomegalovirus antigens. Most CMV-associated TCR beta chains appeared to be HLA-restricted in a later analysis, and the HLA associations seemed to be driven largely by CMV exposure. Most TCR sequences were observed very rarely across donors, whereas some public TCRs were present in many individuals. Strong co-occurrence of HLA alleles, especially DR and DQ, made assigning TCR associations to individual alleles difficult. A later analysis found that TCR association rates varied across HLA loci, with DRB1 alleles showing the most associated TCRs and HLA-C alleles the fewest. Roughly uniform sequencing depth across donors was assumed in presence/absence analyses, although this assumption may not hold. Correlated functional status among segregating V segments might reflect linkage disequilibrium, but an unknown experimental factor could not be ruled out. Because some donors lacked HLA typing at each locus, the association tests relied only on the typed subset. V-gene and J-gene trimming of TCR beta chains was associated with a missense DCLRE1C variant in a later genetic analysis, and the association was replicated in an independent cohort. In a later analysis, HLA-associated TCR beta chains showed more clonal expansion and lower generation probabilities than non-associated chains that were equally common. The classifier was reported to diagnose cytomegalovirus status with high specificity and sensitivity in both the original and validation cohorts. The study gave a list of some 150 TCR beta chains associated with cytomegalovirus. Immune exposure information for the cohort was limited to CMV serostatus. Because counts were too low, roughly 16 rarely observed V segments, including chromosome 9 orphons, were left out of the earlier analysis of approximately 580 of the donors. In a later genetic analysis, fewer N-insertions in productive TCRs were reported among donors in an Asian-associated ancestry cluster than the approximately 670-donor mean. In an earlier analysis of approximately 590 of the donors, most TCR beta V segments appeared in productive rearrangements about 87% or about 30% of the time, broadly matching IMGT annotations.

The sample was PBMCs. Recombination linked TRBV29-1 to TRBJ2-5; no confident D gene assignment can be made. The source is a man younger than 35 in good health and CMV-seronegative. The DNA sequence is as follows: TGCAGCGTTGGACTTAACGGGGAGACCCAGTACTTC. It encodes CSVGLNGETQYF.